This T cell receptor beta chain comes out of a study of blood T cell repertoires in COVID-19. Participants' reported clinical history set cohort assignment. The CDR3 loop spans 16 amino acids. Germline CDR1 SGHNT, CDR2 YENEEA. The junction had 5 bases not matched to a gene; V was cut back by 2 bases and J by 4 bases. Sequencing was performed with immunoSEQ multiplex PCR; in TCRdb, only in-frame clones are kept and a portion is missing. The data hold fewer than 200,000 clones, with 84% observed a single time. Sequencing was done on a sample of PBMCs or T cells enriched from blood (not recorded which). The receptor was isolated from a woman aged 25 to 39 who had been exposed to COVID-19. The rearrangement links TRBV11-3 to TRBJ2-1, with TRBD2 matching over 10 bases. CDR3 nucleotides: TGTGCCAGCAGCTTAATAGCGGGGGGCCCTTACAATGAGCAGTTCTTC. Amino acids: CASSLIAGGPYNEQFF.